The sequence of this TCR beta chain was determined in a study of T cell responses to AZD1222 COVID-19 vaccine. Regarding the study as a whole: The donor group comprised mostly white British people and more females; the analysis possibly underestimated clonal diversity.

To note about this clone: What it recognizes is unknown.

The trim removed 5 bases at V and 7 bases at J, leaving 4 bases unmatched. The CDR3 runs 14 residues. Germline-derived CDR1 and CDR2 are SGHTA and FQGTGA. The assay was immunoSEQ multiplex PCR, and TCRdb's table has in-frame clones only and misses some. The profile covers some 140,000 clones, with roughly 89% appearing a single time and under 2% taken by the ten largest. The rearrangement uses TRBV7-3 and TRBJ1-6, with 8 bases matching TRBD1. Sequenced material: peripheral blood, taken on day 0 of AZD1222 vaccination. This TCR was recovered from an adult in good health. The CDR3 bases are TGTGCCAGCAGCCCGGACAGGGAAAATTCACCCCTCCACTTT. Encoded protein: CASSPDRENSPLHF.